This T cell receptor beta chain was sequenced in a study of cytomegalovirus exposure and HLA in healthy donors. This clone turned up a few times. The antigen is not known. Nominal health characterized the donors when sampled, though unrecorded immune exposures were likely. Study outcomes and limitations: A later analysis associated 16,951 TCR beta sequences with HLA alleles at a 0.05 false discovery rate. Previously analyzed data showed that most TCR beta V segments were productive at a frequency of about 87% or about 30%.

The CDR3 spans 17 residues. The germline V and J ends were trimmed by 0 bases and 0 bases, with 10 bases remaining between them. The germline CDR1 and CDR2 sequences are SGDLS and YYNGEE. Both 60 Vbeta primers and 13 Jbeta primers went into the PCR. Only in-frame clones appear in the TCRdb table, and some are missing; sequencing was by immunoSEQ multiplex PCR. The table includes roughly 250,000 clones, around four fifths detected once. This clonotype was sampled from a woman in her thirties or forties in good health and CMV-seropositive. The chain is built from TRBV9 and TRBJ2-6, with D unresolved. The sample was PBMCs. As DNA, the CDR3 is TGTGCCAGCAGCGTAGGGTCCTTTAGCTCTGGGGCCAACGTCCTGACTTTC. As protein: CASSVGSFSSGANVLTF.